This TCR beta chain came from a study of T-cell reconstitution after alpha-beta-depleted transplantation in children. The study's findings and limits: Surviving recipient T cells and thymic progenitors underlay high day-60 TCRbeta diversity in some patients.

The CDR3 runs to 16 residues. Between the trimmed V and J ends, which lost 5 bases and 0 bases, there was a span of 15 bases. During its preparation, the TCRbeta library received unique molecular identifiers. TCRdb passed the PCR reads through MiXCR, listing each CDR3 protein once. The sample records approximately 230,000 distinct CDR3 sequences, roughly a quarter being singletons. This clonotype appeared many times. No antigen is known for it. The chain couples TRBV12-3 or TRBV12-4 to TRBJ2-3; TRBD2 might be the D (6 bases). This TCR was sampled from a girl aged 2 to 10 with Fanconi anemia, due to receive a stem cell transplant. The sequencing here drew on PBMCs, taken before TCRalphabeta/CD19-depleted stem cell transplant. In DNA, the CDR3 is TGTGCCAGCAGTCCCCATGGGGGGAGTAGCACAGATACGCAGTATTTT. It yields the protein CASSPHGGSSTDTQYF.